The 23 T cell receptor beta chains reported below all come from one sample, sequenced in a study of blood T cell repertoires in COVID-19. The protocol was immunoSEQ multiplex PCR, while the TCRdb copy is restricted to in-frame clones and leaves out a portion. The table lists approximately 200,000 clones, 70% to 90% of them singletons, with roughly 9.8% in the top ten. The source material was peripheral blood. The receptors shown here come from a human donor with active or convalescent COVID-19. The donor label of this sample is uncertain.

This clone was detected once. The chain combines TRBV7-2 with TRBJ2-1, with 7 bases identical to TRBD2. The ends lost 3 bases at V and 1 base at J; junction bases unmatched: 9. CDR3 size: 17 residues. Germline CDR1 is SGHTA and CDR2 is FQGNSA. The CDR3, as DNA: TGTGCCAGCAGCTTTAGAACGGCGGGGGTGTCCTACAATGAGCAGTTCTTC. It encodes CASSFRTAGVSYNEQFF. The full variable domain, in which reference TRBV7-2 and TRBJ2-1 provide the parts outside the CDR3, is GAGVSQSPSNKVTEKGKDVELRCDPISGHTALYWYRQSLGQGLEFLIYFQGNSAPDKSGLPSDRFSAERTGGSVSTLTIQRTQQEDSAVYLCASSFRTAGVSYNEQFFGPGTRLTVL.

This clone was recorded once. The CDR3 nucleotides read TGTGCCAGCAGTCCCCATGGACTAGCGGGAGGGAAGTTCTTC. It specifies CASSPHGLAGGKFF. This chain uses TRBV28 with TRBJ2-1; 15 positions match TRBD2. The CDR3 contains 14 residues. CDR1 is MDHEN, CDR2 SYDVKM, per germline. V was pared by 5 bases and J by 14 bases, with 7 bases of the junction left unmatched.

This clone has just a few counts. This chain uses TRBV11-3 with TRBJ2-5; a possible D gene is TRBD2 (6 bases). The length of the CDR3 is 14 residues. Trimming left V 0 bases short and J 3 bases short, with 8 bases between. Germline assignment: CDR1 SGHNT and CDR2 YENEEA. The CDR3 sequence is CASSLERGKETQYF. As DNA, the CDR3 is TGTGCCAGCAGCTTAGAGCGGGGCAAAGAGACCCAGTACTTC.

The CDR3 region is CASSPWKGEKLFF. Here the CDR3 DNA reads TGTGCCAGCAGTCCCTGGAAGGGGGAAAAACTGTTTTTT. V gene TRBV28 combines with J gene TRBJ1-4; D possibly corresponds to TRBD1 (5 bases). From germline, CDR1 is MDHEN and CDR2 SYDVKM. Trimming took off 5 bases at V and 8 bases at J, with 12 bases between the two ends. The CDR3 has 13 amino acids.

V usage is TRBV7-2 and J usage is TRBJ2-2; D possibly corresponds to TRBD2 (5 bases). The germline CDR1 and CDR2 sequences are SGHTA and FQGNSA. The CDR3 spans 14 residues. Trimming removed 1 base at V and 4 bases at J, with 7 bases between. CDR3 in DNA: TGTGCCAGCAGCTTAGGTCGGGGCACCGGGGAGCTGTTTTTT. It encodes CASSLGRGTGELFF.

The chain carries TRBV9 and TRBJ2-1, with TRBD2 identical over 10 bases. Germline-derived CDR1 and CDR2 are SGDLS and YYNGEE. The CDR3 has 15 amino acids. V lost 3 bases and J lost 4; bases outside the gene matches: 4. CDR3 sequence: CASSAGLAAYNEQFF. The CDR3 nucleotides read TGTGCCAGCAGCGCTGGACTAGCGGCTTACAATGAGCAGTTCTTC.

This chain uses TRBV6-4 with TRBJ2-5; 7 bases are shared with TRBD1. This CDR3 is 14 amino acids long. V lost 4 bases and J lost 2; bases outside the gene matches: 4. Per the germline V gene, CDR1 is MRHNA and CDR2 is SNTAGT. CDR3 protein: CASSGTGGQETQYF. CDR3 sequence (DNA): TGTGCCAGCAGTGGGACAGGCGGACAAGAGACCCAGTACTTC.

The rearrangement joins TRBV7-8 to TRBJ2-3; the match to TRBD2 covers 9 bases. The germline V gene encodes CDR1 SGHVS and CDR2 FQNEAQ. Trimming at V came to 4 bases and at J to 1 base, leaving 6 bases not matched to a gene. The CDR3 consists of 16 residues. The chain's CDR3 is CASSSGGRGGTDTQYF. Here the CDR3 DNA reads TGTGCCAGCAGCTCCGGCGGGAGGGGGGGCACAGATACGCAGTATTTT.

This clone appeared a few times. The gene calls are TRBV2 and TRBJ1-1; D might be TRBD1 (5 bases). The CDR3 runs 16 residues. Trimming removed 2 bases from V and 0 bases from J, with 13 bases in between. Per germline, CDR1 SNHLY and CDR2 FYNNEI. CDR3 residues: CASSESQGSMNTEAFF. Here the CDR3 DNA reads TGTGCCAGCAGTGAATCGCAGGGTAGTATGAACACTGAAGCTTTCTTT.

The chain carries TRBV28 and TRBJ2-7; TRBD2 is a possible D gene (5 bases). Per germline, CDR1 MDHEN and CDR2 SYDVKM. Trimming pared 1 base from V and 11 bases from J, leaving 12 bases between. The CDR3 has 12 residues. The CDR3, as DNA: TGTGCCAGCAGTTTATTAGGAGGCGGCGAGTACTTC. Translating it yields CASSLLGGGEYF.

This clone was seen more than once but under ten times. V usage is TRBV2 and J usage is TRBJ2-2, with 7 bases aligning to TRBD1. The germline V gene has CDR1 SNHLY and CDR2 FYNNEI. V shed 6 bases and J 4 bases; nucleotides not matched to a gene: 8. This CDR3 spans 15 amino acids. This CDR3 reads CASSPGPGGTGELFF. The CDR3 DNA reads TGTGCCAGCAGCCCAGGGCCAGGGGGCACCGGGGAGCTGTTTTTT.

The chain recombines TRBV4-3 with TRBJ2-3; D is perhaps TRBD2 (5 bases). Germline V gives CDR1 LGHNA, CDR2 YSLEER. V lost 4 bases and J 5 bases, leaving 13 bases between the germline ends. The CDR3 contains 14 residues. DNA for the CDR3: TGCGCCAGCAGCCCCCGATTAGCGCTAGATACGCAGTATTTT. The encoded protein is CASSPRLALDTQYF.

V and J are TRBV20-1 and TRBJ2-7; no clear D gene. The germline gives CDR1 DFQATT, CDR2 SNEGSKA (reference sequence). V lost 3 bases and J lost 0, with 6 bases in between. The CDR3 contains 12 residues. CDR3 DNA sequence: TGCAGTGCTAGTTCCCTCTCCTACGAGCAGTACTTC. Its translation: CSASSLSYEQYF.

The chain joins TRBV27 to TRBJ1-6; no clear D. Trimming took 3 bases from V and 7 from J, leaving 4 bases between them. Germline loops: CDR1 MNHEY, CDR2 SMNVEV (reference sequence). There are 12 residues in the CDR3. The CDR3 protein is CASSFLNSPLHF. In DNA, the CDR3 is TGTGCCAGCAGTTTCCTAAATTCACCCCTCCACTTT.

This chain connects TRBV12-5 to TRBJ2-7, with 9 bases that match TRBD1. The length of the CDR3 is 15 residues. Germline loops: CDR1 LGHNT, CDR2 FRNRAP. Trimming cost V 6 bases and J 5 bases; bases outside gene matches: 11. This chain's CDR3 is CASGPGQGRSDEQYF. The CDR3 DNA follows: TGTGCTAGTGGCCCCGGACAGGGGCGGTCGGACGAGCAGTACTTC.

This clone was counted a single time. CDR3 coding DNA: TGCGCCAGCAGCCAAGCGCGGGGGTTTCAAGAGACCCAGTACTTC. It translates to CASSQARGFQETQYF. The chain has TRBV4-3 and TRBJ2-5; 7 nucleotides line up with TRBD2. V lost 1 base to trimming and J lost 2 bases; unmatched junction nucleotides: 4. In germline, CDR1 is LGHNA, CDR2 YSLEER. The length of the CDR3 is 15 residues.

The chain combines TRBV11-3 with TRBJ2-1; 8 bases agree with TRBD1. The CDR3 spans 15 residues. Germline lookup yields CDR1 SGHNT and CDR2 YENEEA. With V trimmed by 5 bases and J by 6 bases, 9 bases remained unmatched. The chain's CDR3 is CASSPSDRESNEQFF. The CDR3 nucleotides are TGTGCCAGCAGCCCCTCGGACAGGGAGTCCAATGAGCAGTTCTTC.

This chain joins TRBV7-9 and TRBJ2-7; 10 bases are shared with TRBD2. V lost 6 bases, J lost 0 bases, and 5 bases stayed unmatched. The CDR3 spans 15 residues. Germline loops: CDR1 SEHNR, CDR2 FQNEAQ (reference sequence). The CDR3 sequence: CASRPASGSSYEQYF. DNA for the CDR3: TGTGCCAGCAGACCGGCTAGCGGGAGCTCCTACGAGCAGTACTTC.

V and J are TRBV11-2 and TRBJ2-7; tentatively, D is TRBD2 (5 bases). Germline-derived CDR1 and CDR2 are SGHAT and FQNNGV. CDR3 length: 14 amino acids. V was trimmed by 6 bases and J by 2 bases, leaving 14 bases between them. CDR3 residues: CASRNTAGPYEQYF. CDR3 DNA: TGTGCCAGCAGGAATACGGCGGGTCCCTACGAGCAGTACTTC.

The chain uses TRBV6-1 and TRBJ1-1; the D is unclear. Germline CDR1 reads MNHNS; CDR2 reads SASEGT. The V end lost 3 bases, the J end lost 3 bases, and 5 bases lay between the germline ends. The length of the CDR3 is 12 residues. This chain's CDR3 is CASSEVDTEAFF. CDR3 nucleotide sequence: TGTGCCAGCAGTGAGGTAGACACTGAAGCTTTCTTT.

The rearrangement uses TRBV9 and TRBJ2-2; 7 bases align to TRBD2. The germline V gene has CDR1 SGDLS and CDR2 YYNGEE. The CDR3 length is 14 residues. V lost 3 bases and J lost 7; bases outside the gene matches: 6. CDR3: CASSDRAGRGELFF. In DNA, the CDR3 is TGTGCCAGCAGCGACCGAGCGGGGCGCGGGGAGCTGTTTTTT. The full variable domain, its missing parts supplied by reference TRBV9 and TRBJ2-2, is DSGVTQTPKHLITATGQRVTLRCSPRSGDLSVYWYQQSLDQGLQFLIQYYNGEERAKGNILERFSAQQFPDLHSELNLSSLELGDSALYFCASSDRAGRGELFFGEGSRLTVL.

The chain links TRBV2 to TRBJ1-2; 7 nucleotides agree with TRBD1. The CDR3 contains 16 residues. In germline, CDR1 is SNHLY, CDR2 FYNNEI. Germline trimming cut 5 bases from V and 7 bases from J; bases unmatched to any gene: 16. For the CDR3, the DNA is TGTGCCAGCAGTAGAACACAGGGGCGCCCAGGTCTTGGCTACACCTTC. This translates into CASSRTQGRPGLGYTF.

The rearrangement joins TRBV18 to TRBJ2-7; a possible D gene is TRBD1 (6 bases). The V end lost 2 bases, the J end lost 0 bases, and 11 bases lay between the germline ends. The CDR3 consists of 15 residues. CDR1 and CDR2 from the germline V gene are KGHSH and LQKENI. CDR3 loop: CASSPGGRTSYEQYF. DNA of the CDR3: TGTGCCAGCTCACCAGGGGGCCGTACCTCCTACGAGCAGTACTTC.